This entry lists 9 T cell receptor beta chains sequenced from one sample in a study of blood T cell repertoires in COVID-19 (TCRdb year 2020). Library creation used the immunoSEQ multiplex PCR assay. Drawn from immuneACCESS, this table holds only the in-frame rearrangements with V and J called that TCRdb kept. Clones are partly lost; checked studies trace under half to an unresolved V gene and leave the rest unexplained. This sample gives approximately 220,000 clones in total; about 83% of them show up just once. In total, the top ten clones hold approximately 6.6% of the sample. The source material was PBMCs or T cells enriched from blood (not recorded which). The receptors were gathered from a woman aged 40-49 years who had recovered from COVID-19.

The chain has TRBV7-6 and TRBJ1-3; possibly TRBD1 for D (6 bases). V lost 5 bases, J lost 3 bases, and 11 bases lay in between. From germline, CDR1 is SGHVS and CDR2 FNYEAQ. The CDR3 runs to 14 residues. The DNA for the CDR3 is TGTGCCAGCAGCGATGGGACATATGGAAACACCATATATTTT. Its translation is CASSDGTYGNTIYF.

The V and J genes are TRBV3-1 (or the pseudogene TRBV3-2) and TRBJ1-6, with TRBD1 as a possible D gene (5 bases). V lost 3 bases to trimming and J lost 10 bases, with 10 bases between them. CDR3 length: 13 residues. The V gene's germline CDR1 is LGHDT and CDR2 YNNKEL (reference sequence). The CDR3 sequence: CASSQGGSSPLHF. DNA of the CDR3: TGTGCCAGCAGCCAGGGGGGGTCCTCACCCCTCCACTTT.

The chain recombines TRBV19 with TRBJ1-5; 7 bases fit TRBD1. CDR1 is LNHDA and CDR2 is SQIVND in the germline V gene (reference sequence). With V trimmed by 10 bases and J by 5 bases, 11 bases remained unmatched. The CDR3 has 14 amino acids. The CDR3 here is CATNLRQGHQPQHF. Written as DNA, the CDR3 is TGTGCCACCAATCTCAGACAGGGTCATCAGCCCCAGCATTTT.

Only one count was recorded for this clone. V gene TRBV7-2 combines with J gene TRBJ2-5, with TRBD2 identical over 10 bases. J gave up 1 base and V 5 bases, and 4 bases lay outside the gene matches. The V gene's germline CDR1 is SGHTA and CDR2 FQGNSA. This CDR3 spans 15 amino acids. The CDR3 is CASSVTSGPQETQYF. DNA for the CDR3: TGTGCCAGCAGCGTGACTAGCGGGCCCCAAGAGACCCAGTACTTC.

This chain uses TRBV7-2 with TRBJ2-2; D remains unclear. Germline V gene lookup returns CDR1 SGHTA and CDR2 FQGNSA. CDR3 length: 12 residues. Trimming took 5 bases from V and 5 from J, leaving 6 bases between them. The CDR3 DNA reads as TGTGCCAGCAGCCACTCTACCGGGGAGCTGTTTTTT. Protein product: CASSHSTGELFF.

The chain uses TRBV27 and TRBJ2-7; 10 bases align to TRBD2. CDR1 MNHEY and CDR2 SMNVEV come from the germline V gene (reference sequence). After removal of 3 bases from V and 1 base from J, the junction contained 3 bases not matched to a gene. This CDR3 region has 15 residues. DNA of the CDR3: TGTGCCAGCAGTTTCAAAGCGGGAGGGTCCTACGAGCAGTACTTC. It yields the protein CASSFKAGGSYEQYF.

The chain combines TRBV5-1 with TRBJ2-7, with 9 bases matching TRBD2. Germline V gene sequence: CDR1 SGHRS, CDR2 YFSETQ. J lost 2 bases, V lost 2 bases, and 5 bases had no gene match. The CDR3 spans 15 residues. The CDR3 sequence is CASSLASGATYEQYF. For the CDR3, the DNA is TGCGCCAGCAGCTTAGCTAGCGGGGCTACCTACGAGCAGTACTTC. Based on the CDR3 plus reference TRBV5-1 and TRBJ2-7, the full variable domain is KAGVTQTPRYLIKTRGQQVTLSCSPISGHRSVSWYQQTPGQGLQFLFEYFSETQRNKGNFPGRFSGRQFSNSRSEMNVSTLELGDSALYLCASSLASGATYEQYFGPGTRLTVT.

The V call is TRBV6-2 or TRBV6-3, the J call TRBJ2-7; TRBD2 matches 10 bases. Germline values: CDR1 MNHEY, CDR2 SVGEGT. This CDR3 is built from 14 residues. With V trimmed by 5 bases and J by 4 bases, 5 bases remained unmatched. CDR3 sequence: CASSPTTSGYEQYV. The CDR3 nucleotides read TGTGCCAGCAGTCCGACGACTAGCGGGTACGAGCAGTACGTC.

The V gene is TRBV5-1, the J gene TRBJ1-1, with a possible D match to TRBD1 (5 bases). Germline values: CDR1 SGHRS, CDR2 YFSETQ. V dropped 0 bases and J dropped 2 bases, with 11 bases sitting between them. The CDR3 has 15 residues. This CDR3 reads CASSLEGFSNTEAFF. The DNA of the CDR3 is TGCGCCAGCAGCTTGGAGGGGTTCTCCAACACTGAAGCTTTCTTT.